This T cell receptor beta chain was captured in a study of CD8+CD57+ T cells in acquired aplastic anemia. Genomic DNA acted as the template from which TCR beta VDJ combination and CDR3 sequence profiling were carried out. One entry per CDR3 protein results from TCRdb running MiXCR on the reads. The sample gives a few hundred thousand distinct CDR3 sequences, 56% of which show up once; 8% is in the top ten. CDR3 length equals 13 residues. V was clipped by 7 bases and J by 5 bases, with 14 bases between them. Germline loops: CDR1 ENHRY, CDR2 SYGVKD. This receptor was obtained from a human donor with severe aplastic anemia or a healthy control (not recorded which). This chain links TRBV10-3 with TRBJ1-1; tentatively, D is TRBD1 (6 bases). The sample taken for sequencing was sorted CD4+, CD8+, or CD8+CD57+ T cells (not recorded which) from PBMCs. The CDR3 reads CAITQGQGTEAFF. The CDR3 nucleotides are TGTGCCATCACCCAGGGGCAGGGGACTGAAGCTTTCTTT.